This T cell receptor beta chain was sequenced for a study of blood T cell repertoires in COVID-19. Study information: Sites in the United States, Italy and Spain provided acute and convalescent COVID-19 samples. T cells, B-cell-depleted T cells, or PBMCs provided the cDNA or gDNA that served as material.

Germline CDR1 and CDR2: LGHNA and YNFKEQ. CDR3 size: 16 residues. Trimming pared 1 base from V and 3 bases from J, leaving 16 bases between. In the original analysis: Estimation of nucleated cell counts was performed using reference gene primer amplification. TCRdb keeps only in-frame clones here, not all; method: immunoSEQ multiplex PCR. Clone size and the V and J calls come from that table; the DNA yielded D and trimming. The sample records 65,000 to 90,000 clones, approximately 80% being singletons. The chain carries TRBV4-2 and TRBJ2-7; possibly TRBD1 for D (6 bases). This TCR was recovered from a man older than 75 with active or convalescent COVID-19. The sample consisted of peripheral blood. The CDR3 spells CASSQATGMGNYEQYF. In DNA, the CDR3 is TGTGCCAGCAGCCAAGCAACAGGGATGGGAAACTACGAGCAGTACTTC.